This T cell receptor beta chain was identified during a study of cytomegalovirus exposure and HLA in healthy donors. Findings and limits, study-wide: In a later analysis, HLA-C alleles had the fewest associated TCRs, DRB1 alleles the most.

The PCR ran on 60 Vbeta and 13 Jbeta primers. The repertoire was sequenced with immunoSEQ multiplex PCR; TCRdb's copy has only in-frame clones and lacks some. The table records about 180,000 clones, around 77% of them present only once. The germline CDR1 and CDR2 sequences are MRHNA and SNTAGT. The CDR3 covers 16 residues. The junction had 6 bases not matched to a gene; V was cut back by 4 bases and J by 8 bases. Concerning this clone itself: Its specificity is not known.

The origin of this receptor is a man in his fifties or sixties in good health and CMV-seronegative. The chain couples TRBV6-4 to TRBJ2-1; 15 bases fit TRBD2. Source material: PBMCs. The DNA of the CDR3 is TGTGCCAGCAGTGCCCAGGGACTAGCGGGGGGCGATGAGCAGTTCTTC. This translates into CASSAQGLAGGDEQFF.